These 26 T cell receptor beta chains were sequenced from one sample in a study of cytomegalovirus exposure and HLA in healthy donors. This PCR relied on a set of 60 Vbeta primers and 13 Jbeta primers. Assay: immunoSEQ multiplex PCR; the TCRdb copy retains only in-frame clones and omits some. The sample shows 100,000 to 150,000 clones, around 82% of them seen only once. Sequencing was carried out using PBMCs. These receptors all stem from a man aged 35 to 55 in good health and CMV-seronegative.

This clone has just a few counts. The V call is TRBV4-3, the J call TRBJ2-1, with unresolved D. Trimming cost V 0 bases and J 5 bases, with 5 bases left between them. The CDR3 has 13 residues. CDR1 and CDR2 (germline): LGHNA, YSLEER. In nucleotides, the CDR3 is TGCGCCAGCAGCCAAGAAGAGCACAATGAGCAGTTCTTC. This gives the protein CASSQEEHNEQFF.

The chain carries TRBV18 and TRBJ1-1, with D maybe TRBD1 (6 bases). The CDR3 runs to 15 residues. The germline V gene has CDR1 KGHSH and CDR2 LQKENI. Trimming stripped 5 bases from V and 3 bases from J, with 16 bases between. CDR3 in amino acids: CASSSLQGMDTEAFF. The CDR3 coding sequence is TGTGCCAGCTCAAGTCTACAGGGAATGGACACTGAAGCTTTCTTT.

The chain joins TRBV9 to TRBJ1-1, with D unresolved. The CDR3 is 13 amino acids. Trimming cost V 0 bases and J 8 bases, with 11 bases left between them. Looked up from germline, CDR1 is SGDLS and CDR2 is YYNGEE. The CDR3, as DNA: TGTGCCAGCAGCGTAGAACCCGCCAGAGAAGCTTTCTTT. Protein: CASSVEPAREAFF.

The J gene is TRBJ2-5, the V gene TRBV4-1; the match to TRBD2 covers 10 bases. The CDR3 consists of 16 residues. Trimming took 2 bases from V and 6 from J; bases not matched to a gene: 9. Looked up from germline, CDR1 is MGHRA and CDR2 is YSYEKL. CDR3: CASSQSPSGGLQTQYF. The CDR3 DNA reads as TGCGCCAGCAGCCAATCCCCTAGCGGGGGCCTACAGACCCAGTACTTC.

CDR3 nucleotide sequence: TGCGCCAGCAGCCAAACCCGGGACAACAATCAGCCCCAGCATTTT. As protein: CASSQTRDNNQPQHF. The chain recombines TRBV4-1 with TRBJ1-5, with D possibly matching TRBD1 (6 bases). V lost 2 bases to trimming and J lost 3 bases, with 11 bases between them. This CDR3 region has 15 residues. Germline CDR1 MGHRA, CDR2 YSYEKL.

The chain uses TRBV27 and TRBJ2-5; 7 nucleotides line up with TRBD1. The V gene end was trimmed by 2 bases and the J gene end by 1 base; junction bases not matched to a gene: 4. This CDR3 is 15 amino acids long. Looked up from germline, CDR1 is MNHEY and CDR2 is SMNVEV (reference sequence). CDR3 sequence (DNA): TGTGCCAGCAGTTTACAAGGGACAGCCCAAGAGACCCAGTACTTC. This codes for CASSLQGTAQETQYF.

This clone was recorded a few times. This sequence joins TRBV19 and TRBJ2-5; the D gene is possibly TRBD1 (5 bases). The CDR3 is 17 residues long. V dropped 6 bases and J dropped 11 bases, with 31 bases sitting between them. Germline lookup yields CDR1 LNHDA and CDR2 SQIVND (reference sequence). The CDR3 sequence: CASSQTPIQAVDREQYF. The DNA for the CDR3 is TGTGCCAGTAGCCAAACCCCCATACAGGCGGTAGATCGAGAGCAGTACTTC. Together with reference TRBV19 and TRBJ2-5, the CDR3 gives the full variable domain: DGGITQSPKYLFRKEGQNVTLSCEQNLNHDAMYWYRQDPGQGLRLIYYSQIVNDFQKGDIAEGYSVSREKKESFPLTVTSAQKNPTAFYLCASSQTPIQAVDREQYFGPGTRLLVL.

The chain combines TRBV11-2 with TRBJ2-2; a possible D gene is TRBD1 (6 bases). Per the germline V gene, CDR1 is SGHAT and CDR2 is FQNNGV. V was trimmed by 9 bases and J by 2 bases, leaving 19 bases between them. The CDR3 extends over 16 amino acids. Written as DNA, the CDR3 is TGTGCCAGTCTTACCTTCCGGGGACACAACACCGGGGAGCTGTTTTTT. Residues: CASLTFRGHNTGELFF.

The chain is built from TRBV4-2 and TRBJ1-6, with 7 nucleotides matching TRBD1. The CDR3 has 14 amino acids. Trimming removed 5 bases from V and 7 bases from J; junction bases left unmatched: 5. From germline, CDR1 is LGHNA and CDR2 YNFKEQ. CDR3 residues: CASSYTGANSPLHF. The CDR3 nucleotides read TGTGCCAGCAGCTATACAGGGGCCAATTCACCCCTCCACTTT.

The chain is built from TRBV7-9 and TRBJ2-7, with TRBD1 identical over 8 bases. From germline, CDR1 is SEHNR and CDR2 FQNEAQ (reference sequence). V shed 5 bases and J 1 base; nucleotides not matched to a gene: 19. The CDR3 is 19 amino acids. In DNA form, the CDR3 reads TGTGCCAGCAGCACTCCTAGGACAGGGTACGATAGTGGATCCTACGAGCAGTACTTC. It codes for CASSTPRTGYDSGSYEQYF.

This rearrangement joins TRBV5-1 to TRBJ2-2; the match to TRBD1 covers 9 bases. This CDR3 contains 15 residues. Germline CDR1 is SGHRS and CDR2 is YFSETQ. The V and J ends lost 1 base and 6 bases, in that order; junction bases with no gene match: 4. CDR3 DNA sequence: TGCGCCAGCAGCTTGTTGACAGGGGGTGCCGGGGAGCTGTTTTTT. Residues: CASSLLTGGAGELFF.

The rearrangement links TRBV2 to TRBJ1-2, with 8 bases matching TRBD1. V lost 6 bases to trimming and J lost 5 bases; unmatched junction nucleotides: 11. Germline assignment: CDR1 SNHLY and CDR2 FYNNEI. The CDR3 consists of 15 residues. CDR3 DNA sequence: TGTGCCAGCAGGCCCGACAGGGGAAGAGGGTATGGCTACACCTTC. This translates into CASRPDRGRGYGYTF.

This chain uses TRBV7-9 with TRBJ1-6; TRBD1 is a possible D gene (6 bases). Trimming removed 10 bases at V and 7 bases at J, with 17 bases between. Germline V gene sequence: CDR1 SEHNR, CDR2 FQNEAQ (reference sequence). The CDR3 has 14 residues. The CDR3 is CATLSQGTNSPLHF. CDR3 nucleotides: TGTGCCACCCTAAGTCAGGGGACCAATTCACCCCTCCACTTT. The variable domain in full, with the rest retrieved from reference TRBV7-9 and TRBJ1-6, is DTGVSQNPRHKITKRGQNVTFRCDPISEHNRLYWYRQTLGQGPEFLTYFQNEAQLEKSRLLSDRFSAERPKGSFSTLEIQRTEQGDSAMYLCATLSQGTNSPLHFGNGTRLTVT.

J is TRBJ2-7 and V is TRBV6-6, with 7 bases matching TRBD1. The length of the CDR3 is 13 residues. Per germline, CDR1 MNHNY and CDR2 SVGAGI (reference sequence). V shed 10 bases and J 2 bases; nucleotides not matched to a gene: 8. CDR3 nucleotide sequence: TGTGCCACCACAGGGGTCCGTCCCTACGAGCAGTACTTC. It encodes CATTGVRPYEQYF.

The V and J genes are TRBV10-3 and TRBJ2-2; TRBD2 agrees at 7 bases. Trimming at V came to 3 bases and at J to 1 base, leaving 5 bases not matched to a gene. Germline V gene data show CDR1 as ENHRY and CDR2 as SYGVKD. This CDR3 has 16 amino acids. This CDR3 reads CAISENQRGNTGELFF. CDR3 nucleotide sequence: TGTGCCATCAGTGAAAACCAGCGGGGGAACACCGGGGAGCTGTTTTTT.

The chain combines TRBV4-2 with TRBJ2-1; 7 nucleotides line up with TRBD1. V lost 5 bases and J lost 11; bases outside the gene matches: 12. The CDR3 is 14 residues long. CDR1 LGHNA and CDR2 YNFKEQ come from the germline V gene. The CDR3 loop reads CASSVRDRGGQQFF. CDR3 sequence (DNA): TGTGCCAGCAGCGTCCGGGACAGAGGGGGTCAGCAGTTCTTC.

The V and J genes are TRBV7-3 and TRBJ1-1; D uncertain. Between the trimmed V and J ends, which lost 5 bases and 3 bases, there was a span of 10 bases. The germline gives CDR1 SGHTA, CDR2 FQGTGA. The CDR3 is made up of 13 amino acids. DNA for the CDR3: TGTGCCAGCAGCCGAATCCGGGACACTGAAGCTTTCTTT. It encodes CASSRIRDTEAFF. The whole variable domain, remainder taken from reference TRBV7-3 and TRBJ1-1, is GAGVSQTPSNKVTEKGKYVELRCDPISGHTALYWYRQSLGQGPEFLIYFQGTGAADDSGLPNDRFFAVRPEGSVSTLKIQRTERGDSAVYLCASSRIRDTEAFFGQGTRLTVV.

The gene calls are TRBV30 and TRBJ2-7; the D gene is possibly TRBD2 (6 bases). Per germline, CDR1 GTSNPN and CDR2 SVGIG (reference sequence). V lost 3 bases to trimming and J lost 3 bases, with 12 bases between them. The CDR3 covers 13 residues. DNA for the CDR3: TGTGCCTGGAGCCCGGGACTTTTCTACGAGCAGTACTTC. Protein: CAWSPGLFYEQYF.

This clone was recorded only once. This rearrangement joins TRBV7-9 to TRBJ1-2, with a possible D match to TRBD1 (5 bases). CDR1 is SEHNR and CDR2 is FQNEAQ in the germline V gene (reference sequence). CDR3 length equals 13 residues. Trimming took off 2 bases at V and 7 bases at J, with 11 bases between the two ends. CDR3 sequence (DNA): TGTGCCAGCAGCTTATTACAGGCCGGTGGCTACACCTTC. It codes for CASSLLQAGGYTF.

This clone appeared once. This chain joins TRBV6-5 and TRBJ1-1, with TRBD1 matching over 9 bases. Trimming took 5 bases from V and 5 from J; bases not matched to a gene: 9. Germline V gene lookup returns CDR1 MNHEY and CDR2 SVGAGI. The CDR3 is made up of 15 amino acids. The CDR3 spells CASSGRTGAATEAFF. CDR3 nucleotide sequence: TGTGCCAGCAGTGGGAGGACAGGGGCTGCGACTGAAGCTTTCTTT.

This clone was detected once. The chain recombines TRBV5-1 with TRBJ1-1; D call uncertain. Per the germline V gene, CDR1 is SGHRS and CDR2 is YFSETQ. The CDR3 covers 12 residues. The V end was cut by 4 bases, the J end by 0 bases, with 4 bases between. CDR3 residues: CASSQVNTEAFF. CDR3 nucleotide sequence: TGCGCCAGCAGCCAGGTGAACACTGAAGCTTTCTTT.

The J gene is TRBJ2-2, the V gene TRBV4-2; 12 bases agree with TRBD2. CDR1 and CDR2 (germline): LGHNA, YNFKEQ. The CDR3 totals 17 residues. V lost 6 bases to trimming and J lost 4 bases; unmatched junction nucleotides: 9. The CDR3 spells CASSTPLAGGSTGELFF. CDR3 in DNA: TGTGCCAGCAGTACCCCCCTAGCGGGGGGGTCCACCGGGGAGCTGTTTTTT.

The rearrangement uses TRBV29-1 and TRBJ2-3; 11 bases agree with TRBD2. The CDR3 totals 16 residues. In germline, CDR1 is SQVTM, CDR2 ANQGSEA. The J segment lost 5 bases and the V segment lost 5 bases, leaving 12 bases of the junction unmatched. CDR3 in DNA: TGCAGCGTTCGACTCCTAGCGGGGGGACGAAGAGATACGCAGTATTTT. Encoded protein: CSVRLLAGGRRDTQYF.

The genes are TRBV10-3 and TRBJ1-3; D is perhaps TRBD1 (5 bases). Germline-derived CDR1 and CDR2 are ENHRY and SYGVKD. The CDR3 length is 16 residues. Trimming shortened V by 4 bases and J by 0 bases, and 13 bases separated the two germline ends. The CDR3 region is CAISGWGLDSGNTIYF. The CDR3 region has the DNA TGTGCCATCAGTGGCTGGGGACTAGACTCTGGAAACACCATATATTTT.

The V gene is TRBV7-2, the J gene TRBJ1-5, with TRBD1 as a possible D gene (5 bases). With 2 bases removed from V and 5 bases from J, the gap between germline ends came to 13 bases. The germline gives CDR1 SGHTA, CDR2 FQGNSA. The CDR3 covers 15 residues. The CDR3 loop reads CASSLSREGYQPQHF. CDR3 DNA: TGTGCCAGCAGCTTAAGCAGGGAGGGTTATCAGCCCCAGCATTTT. Using reference TRBV7-2 and TRBJ1-5 for the parts outside the CDR3, the full variable domain is GAGVSQSPSNKVTEKGKDVELRCDPISGHTALYWYRQSLGQGLEFLIYFQGNSAPDKSGLPSDRFSAERTGGSVSTLTIQRTQQEDSAVYLCASSLSREGYQPQHFGDGTRLSIL.

The J gene is TRBJ2-1, the V gene TRBV7-6, with a tentative D call TRBD1 (6 bases). In germline, CDR1 is SGHVS, CDR2 FNYEAQ. The CDR3 is made up of 13 amino acids. V was clipped by 4 bases and J by 13 bases, with 17 bases between them. The CDR3 DNA reads TGTGCCAGCAGCTGGAATCCTGCAGGGGAACAGTTCTTC. It yields the protein CASSWNPAGEQFF.